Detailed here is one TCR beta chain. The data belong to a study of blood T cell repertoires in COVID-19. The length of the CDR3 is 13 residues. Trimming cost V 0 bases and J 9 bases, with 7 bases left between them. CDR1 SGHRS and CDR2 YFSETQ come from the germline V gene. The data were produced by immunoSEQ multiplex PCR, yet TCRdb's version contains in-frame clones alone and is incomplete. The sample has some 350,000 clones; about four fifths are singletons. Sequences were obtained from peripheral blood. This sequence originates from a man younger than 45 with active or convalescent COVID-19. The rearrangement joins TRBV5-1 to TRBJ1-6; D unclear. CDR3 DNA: TGCGCCAGCAGCTTGGCTGGGCGTTCACCCCTCCACTTT. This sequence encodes CASSLAGRSPLHF. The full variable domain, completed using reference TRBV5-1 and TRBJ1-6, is KAGVTQTPRYLIKTRGQQVTLSCSPISGHRSVSWYQQTPGQGLQFLFEYFSETQRNKGNFPGRFSGRQFSNSRSEMNVSTLELGDSALYLCASSLAGRSPLHFGNGTRLTVT.